These 30 T cell receptor beta chains were all obtained from the same sample, sequenced in a study of T cells after yellow fever vaccination. TCRdb fed the 5' RACE reads into MiXCR, producing one record per CDR3 protein. The sample has some 320,000 distinct CDR3 sequences; approximately 11% are singletons. The specimen comprised CD4+ T cells sorted from PBMCs, sampled 45 days after the yellow fever booster vaccination. All receptors come from a man aged 18 to 29 who received the YFV17D yellow fever vaccine.

The rearrangement joins TRBV20-1 to TRBJ2-7; 8 bases are shared with TRBD1. Per the germline V gene, CDR1 is DFQATT and CDR2 is SNEGSKA (reference sequence). This CDR3 has 15 residues. The trim removed 1 base at V and 4 bases at J, leaving 9 bases unmatched. CDR3 DNA: TGCAGTGCTAGAGCTAGGACAGGGAGAGCTTACGAGCAGTACGTC. Residues: CSARARTGRAYEQYV.

The genes are TRBV2 and TRBJ1-6, with D unresolved. With 4 bases removed from V and 0 bases from J, the gap between germline ends came to 4 bases. The CDR3 runs to 14 residues. CDR1 and CDR2 (germline): SNHLY, FYNNEI. The CDR3 loop reads CASSVLSYNSPLHF. Here the CDR3 DNA reads TGTGCCAGCAGTGTTCTCTCCTATAATTCACCCCTCCACTTT.

The table lists this clonotype with a few counts. The chain combines TRBV23-1 with TRBJ2-7; possible D gene TRBD1, 6 bases. TRBV23-1 is reported as an ORF; its role is uncertain. Trimming removed 3 bases from V and 4 bases from J, with 13 bases in between. The CDR3 covers 14 residues. CDR3 sequence: CASSHTGWVYEQYF. The DNA of the CDR3 is TGCGCCAGCAGTCATACAGGGTGGGTTTACGAGCAGTACTTC.

In its sample, this clonotype was seen a few times. V and J are TRBV15 and TRBJ2-7, with D perhaps TRBD2 (5 bases). Germline values: CDR1 LNHNV, CDR2 YYDKDF (reference sequence). This CDR3 has 13 residues. V lost 0 bases to trimming and J lost 3 bases, with 6 bases between them. Here the CDR3 DNA reads TGTGCCACCAGCAGAGATCGGGGCTACGAGCAGTACTTC. Translated, it gives CATSRDRGYEQYF.

This clonotype was seen ten or more times. The chain couples TRBV5-5 to TRBJ2-6; D is uncertain. Trimming shortened V by 2 bases and J by 2 bases, and 8 bases separated the two germline ends. The V gene's germline CDR1 is SGHKS and CDR2 YYEKEE (reference sequence). CDR3 length: 15 residues. CDR3 residues: CASSFISAGANVLTF. CDR3 sequence (DNA): TGTGCCAGCAGCTTTATCTCGGCTGGGGCCAACGTCCTGACTTTC.

This clonotype has more than one count but fewer than ten. The chain recombines TRBV25-1 with TRBJ1-2, with D unclear. Trimming took off 6 bases at V and 4 bases at J, with 12 bases between the two ends. The CDR3 consists of 13 residues. Germline CDR1 and CDR2: MGHDK and SYGVNS. The CDR3 DNA sequence: TGTGCCAGCAGAAGCAATACGGCCTATGGCTACACCTTC. Translated: CASRSNTAYGYTF.

This clonotype turned up a few times. This sequence joins TRBV29-1 and TRBJ1-1, with 7 bases lining up with TRBD1. Looked up from germline, CDR1 is SQVTM and CDR2 is ANQGSEA. The CDR3 sequence is 12 residues long. V was clipped by 6 bases and J by 4 bases; unmatched bases: 5. The CDR3 spells CSVERDSTEAFF. CDR3 coding DNA: TGCAGCGTGGAGCGGGACAGCACTGAAGCTTTCTTT.

This clonotype has just a few counts. CDR3 sequence (DNA): TGCACCGTCAACCCGGGACAGGGTCGCCATGAGCAGTTCTTC. This sequence encodes CTVNPGQGRHEQFF. The V and J genes are TRBV29-1 and TRBJ2-1; 9 positions match TRBD1. This CDR3 comprises 14 residues. In germline, CDR1 is SQVTM, CDR2 ANQGSEA.

The rearrangement joins TRBV20-1 to TRBJ2-3; 7 nucleotides match TRBD2. Germline assignment: CDR1 DFQATT and CDR2 SNEGSKA (reference sequence). The CDR3 runs 13 residues. The V segment lost 7 bases and the J segment 3 bases; nucleotides outside the gene matches: 7. CDR3 sequence reads: CSGFVGGTDTQYF. DNA of the CDR3: TGCAGTGGATTTGTGGGAGGGACAGATACGCAGTATTTT.

This clonotype has only a few counts. V gene TRBV12-3 or TRBV12-4 combines with J gene TRBJ1-1; 9 bases are a match to TRBD1. This CDR3 comprises 12 residues. V trimming: 5 bases; J trimming: 11 bases; junction bases outside the gene matches: 6. The CDR3 reads CASSGQGLVAFF. The CDR3 DNA is TGTGCCAGCAGTGGACAGGGGTTGGTGGCTTTCTTT.

This clonotype has only a few counts. The chain couples TRBV12-3 or TRBV12-4 to TRBJ2-7; 9 nucleotides match TRBD1. V shed 6 bases, J shed 4 bases, and the junction held 10 bases outside the gene matches. The CDR3 covers 15 residues. CDR3 sequence (DNA): TGTGCCAGCAGCACCCGAACAGGGGGCAATTACGAGCAGTACTTC. This translates into CASSTRTGGNYEQYF.

The table lists this clonotype with a few counts. V is TRBV7-9 and J is TRBJ1-2; D perhaps matches TRBD1 (5 bases). V was pared by 1 base and J by 6 bases, with 24 bases between. The germline CDR1 and CDR2 sequences are SEHNR and FQNEAQ (reference sequence). The CDR3 contains 18 residues. CDR3 bases: TGTGCCAGCAGCTTAGGTCGTTGGGGTCAGGGAGAGGAGGATGGCTACACCTTC. It codes for CASSLGRWGQGEEDGYTF.

This clonotype has just a few counts. The chain couples TRBV12-3 or TRBV12-4 to TRBJ2-2, with D possibly TRBD1 on 5 matching bases. CDR3 size: 14 residues. Trimming removed 8 bases from V and 2 bases from J, with 12 bases in between. In DNA, the CDR3 is TGTGCCAGCGTCTTTCAGGGTAACACCGGGGAGCTGTTTTTT. Residues: CASVFQGNTGELFF.

The chain joins TRBV11-2 to TRBJ2-1; 7 positions match TRBD2. Unmatched junction bases numbered 11, after V lost 5 bases and J lost 16 bases. This CDR3 comprises 12 residues. Per the germline V gene, CDR1 is SGHAT and CDR2 is FQNNGV. The CDR3 DNA follows: TGTGCCAGCAGCCCTCCACAGCGGGGTCAATTCTTC. Protein product: CASSPPQRGQFF.

This clonotype was recorded at least ten times. This chain joins TRBV5-1 and TRBJ2-4, with D possibly matching TRBD1 (6 bases). Trimming shortened V by 0 bases and J by 7 bases, and 11 bases separated the two germline ends. CDR1 and CDR2 (germline): SGHRS, YFSETQ. The CDR3 is 14 amino acids. DNA of the CDR3: TGCGCCAGCAGCTTGGAGGGGGAGCCCAACATTCAGTACTTC. As protein: CASSLEGEPNIQYF.

The rearrangement links TRBV7-9 to TRBJ1-1, with D unresolved. V was clipped by 5 bases and J by 11 bases, with 12 bases between them. The CDR3 is 11 amino acids. The germline V gene encodes CDR1 SEHNR and CDR2 FQNEAQ (reference sequence). In nucleotides, the CDR3 is TGTGCCAGCAGCCCTAGGATCGGGGCTTTCTTT. Amino acid sequence: CASSPRIGAFF.

This clonotype was counted between two and nine times. J is TRBJ1-2 and V is TRBV12-3 or TRBV12-4, with a weak D call TRBD1 (5 bases). V lost 3 bases and J lost 5, with 16 bases in between. The CDR3 is 15 residues long. CDR3 protein: CASSFRELRNYGYTF. In DNA, the CDR3 is TGTGCCAGCAGTTTCAGGGAACTCCGGAATTATGGCTACACCTTC.

This clonotype was found a few times. The chain uses TRBV3-1 and TRBJ1-5; D gene ambiguous. V lost 4 bases, J lost 7 bases, and 17 bases lay in between. Germline lookup yields CDR1 LGHDT and CDR2 YNNKEL (reference sequence). The CDR3 is made up of 15 amino acids. The DNA for the CDR3 is TGTGCCAGCAGCCCCATATCGGGGTTTAACCAGCCCCAGCATTTT. Translated, it gives CASSPISGFNQPQHF.

This clonotype appeared a few times. The chain links TRBV4-1 to TRBJ2-3, with TRBD2 identical over 7 bases. The V segment lost 1 base and the J segment 8 bases; nucleotides outside the gene matches: 6. The CDR3 is made up of 14 amino acids. Germline V CDR1 and CDR2: MGHRA, YSYEKL. The CDR3 spells CASSQAGGGVTQYF. DNA for the CDR3: TGCGCCAGCAGCCAAGCGGGCGGGGGAGTTACGCAGTATTTT.

This rearrangement joins TRBV20-1 to TRBJ2-3; either TRBD1 or TRBD2 may supply D (5 bases each). Germline values: CDR1 DFQATT, CDR2 SNEGSKA (reference sequence). Trimming cost V 3 bases and J 2 bases, with 9 bases left between them. CDR3 size: 13 residues. CDR3 sequence (DNA): TGCAGTGCTAGCATCGGGGCCACAGATACGCAGTATTTT. Protein sequence: CSASIGATDTQYF.

This clonotype occurred a few times. This chain links TRBV28 with TRBJ2-7; D remains ambiguous. V shed 5 bases and J shed 6 bases, with 17 bases lying between them. The CDR3 has 14 amino acids. The germline CDR1 and CDR2 sequences are MDHEN and SYDVKM. CDR3 nucleotide sequence: TGTGCCAGCAGTCCTAGAGCCGTTCGGGTCGAGCAGTACGTC. Translated, it gives CASSPRAVRVEQYV.

This CDR3 is CASSDTDRLGGYTF. In DNA form, the CDR3 reads TGTGCCAGCAGTGATACGGACAGGTTGGGGGGCTACACCTTC. V is TRBV12-3 or TRBV12-4 and J is TRBJ1-2; TRBD1 matches 7 bases. This CDR3 has 14 residues. After removal of 5 bases from V and 8 bases from J, the junction contained 11 bases not matched to a gene.

This clonotype was picked up many times. Mismatch with germline at one junction end may stem from a read error. The chain is built from TRBV20-1 and TRBJ1-2; possible D gene TRBD1, 5 bases. The CDR3 contains 14 residues. Per the germline V gene, CDR1 is DFQATT and CDR2 is SNEGSKA (reference sequence). CDR3 loop: CSARDSRYLHGYTF. CDR3 nucleotides: TGCAGTGCTCGAGACAGTCGATACCTACATGGCTACACCTTC.

This clonotype has just a few counts. The rearrangement joins TRBV6-2 or TRBV6-3 to TRBJ1-4, with D maybe TRBD1 (6 bases). Germline CDR1 reads MNHEY; CDR2 reads SVGEGT. Trimming removed 6 bases at V and 8 bases at J, with 16 bases between. The CDR3 extends over 14 amino acids. The CDR3 loop is CASRETGRMEKLFF. The CDR3, as DNA: TGTGCCAGCAGAGAAACAGGGCGGATGGAAAAACTGTTTTTT.

The J gene is TRBJ2-7, the V gene TRBV6-2 or TRBV6-3; D tentatively reads TRBD1 or TRBD2 (6 bases each). Trimming cost V 5 bases and J 5 bases, with 16 bases left between them. Germline lookup yields CDR1 MNHEY and CDR2 SVGEGT. The CDR3 has 14 amino acids. In DNA form, the CDR3 reads TGTGCCAGCAGTCCCGTCGGGGGCAAGGACGAGCAGTACTTC. It codes for CASSPVGGKDEQYF.

This chain links TRBV20-1 with TRBJ2-4, with D uncertain. Germline-derived CDR1 and CDR2 are DFQATT and SNEGSKA (reference sequence). The CDR3 is made up of 16 amino acids. The ends were cut back, 0 bases at V and 0 bases at J, with 12 bases in the middle. The CDR3 loop reads CSARDHQSLAKNIQYF. As DNA, the CDR3 is TGCAGTGCTAGAGATCATCAGAGCCTAGCCAAAAACATTCAGTACTTC.

In its sample, this clonotype was seen a few times. The V call is TRBV30, the J call TRBJ1-3, with 8 nucleotides matching TRBD1. The CDR3 has 17 residues. In germline, CDR1 is GTSNPN, CDR2 SVGIG (reference sequence). The V segment lost 0 bases and the J segment 0 bases; nucleotides outside the gene matches: 7. The CDR3 DNA reads as TGTGCCTGGAGTGTAACAGGGGGGAGATACTCTGGAAACACCATATATTTT. As protein: CAWSVTGGRYSGNTIYF.

Only a few counts were recorded for this clonotype. V gene TRBV7-9 combines with J gene TRBJ1-3, with D uncertain. From germline, CDR1 is SEHNR and CDR2 FQNEAQ (reference sequence). The CDR3 is 15 residues long. V dropped 6 bases and J dropped 2 bases, with 14 bases sitting between them. The CDR3 bases are TGTGCCAGCAGAGCCGTCCTAAGGGCTGGAAACACCATATATTTT. Translated, it gives CASRAVLRAGNTIYF.

The CDR3 protein is CASGLAGDTQYF. The CDR3 nucleotides read TGTGCCAGTGGACTAGCGGGTGATACGCAGTATTTT. The chain carries TRBV28 and TRBJ2-3; TRBD2 aligns across 11 bases. This CDR3 contains 12 residues. The V gene end was trimmed by 9 bases and the J gene end by 6 bases; junction bases not matched to a gene: 2. The germline CDR1 and CDR2 sequences are MDHEN and SYDVKM.

This clonotype was counted only a few times. The chain employs TRBV28 and TRBJ2-3; D is uncertain. V dropped 8 bases and J dropped 3 bases, with 9 bases sitting between them. CDR3 length: 12 residues. From germline, CDR1 is MDHEN and CDR2 SYDVKM. The CDR3: CASGVGTDTQYF. Written as DNA, the CDR3 is TGTGCCAGCGGTGTGGGAACAGATACGCAGTATTTT.